This section outlines one TCR beta chain sequence together with its context. This clone has just a few counts. Its antigen remains undetermined. No base quality information exists; no much larger clone differs at one position. This sample also contains other DNA sequences that code for the same CDR3. The cohort consisted of approximately 690 healthy bone marrow donors. At the time of sampling, every cohort member was nominally healthy, though immune exposures that went unrecorded were likely present. The donor tested CMV seropositive, placing the donor among the 289 seropositive members of the cohort. Each donor provided a peripheral blood sample, and peripheral blood mononuclear cells were used for TCR beta sequencing. The Qiagen DNeasy Blood Extraction Kit was used to extract genomic DNA from the blood cell samples. This record comes from a study of cytomegalovirus exposure and HLA in healthy donors (dated by TCRdb to about 2017). At the level of the whole study: An earlier analysis of some 600 of the donors reported about 260 Gb of sequence data and 100 million to 120 million unique TCR beta sequences obtained from approximately 180 million T cells. Four to six DR-DQ haplotypes were handled as single units for association and clustering, since linkage in the cohort was strong. Typing coverage varied by locus: about 629-630 donors for A, B, C, DRB1 and DQB1; roughly 560 for DQA1; nearly 610 for DPA1; 400 to 480 for DPB1. An early release that covered roughly 600 HLA-typed donors contained about 300 gigabases of sequencing data and 70 million to 100 million unique TCR sequences. Class I and class II HLA loci were covered by the typing at four-digit resolution. Every repertoire in the discovery cohort had been generated on one and the same sequencing platform. Along with the approximately 670-subject first cohort, a separate validation cohort of over a hundred different subjects was used. A later analysis re-analyzed previously published TCR beta repertoires from 666 donors and added high-resolution HLA genotyping to study TCR occurrence patterns. Of the roughly 400 genotyped donors, 70% to 90% were placed in the genetic ancestry cluster associated with self-reported Caucasian donors. Rather than using new phenotypic data, the later analysis identified candidate immune exposures from TCR beta sequences and from how often those sequences occurred across donors. The study aimed to test whether signatures of past pathogen exposure could be identified by cataloging public T cell receptors. The study profiled the T cell repertoires of hundreds of subjects by immunosequencing and related them to cytomegalovirus serostatus. High-throughput TCR immunosequencing, statistical association of individual TCRs with disease status, and machine learning were combined to predict cytomegalovirus infection status. Among 398 genotyped donors of the cohort, an average of around 240,000 unique TCR beta nucleotide sequences was sequenced per donor, of which about 18% were non-productive. In an earlier analysis of 587 of the donors, high-throughput TCR beta sequencing was used to judge whether each TCR beta V gene segment behaved as functional or pseudogenic. A later genetic analysis used genome-wide SNP genotypes for about 60% of the roughly 700 donors, treating that subset as a discovery cohort. Donor age, sex, ethnicity and CMV serostatus were collected together with the repertoire data.

Library method: the immunoSEQ multiplex PCR assay. The multiplex PCR relied on a mix of 60 forward primers for TCR Vbeta segments and 13 reverse primers for TCR Jbeta segments. A multiplex PCR assay on genomic DNA amplified the CDR3 region of rearranged TCR beta genes. The Illumina HiSeq System was used to sequence the amplified TCR beta libraries as 87-base-pair reads. The authors' analysis ran thus. In a later analysis, tens of millions of unique TCR beta chains were counted across the approximately 620 repertoires, and around 11 million of these chains were shared by at least two donors. Raw reads were error-corrected and collapsed into unique sequences with a nearest-neighbor algorithm that merged closely related sequences to remove PCR and sequencing errors. To assign V, D and J gene segments, CDR3 sequences were aligned to IMGT reference sequences. For a sequence to be retained, a match of at least six nucleotides was required to both a V gene segment and a J gene segment. Rearrangements were called productive when the CDR3 lacked stop codons and stayed in frame with V and J; all others were non-productive. CDR3 was defined according to IMGT convention as the region running from the second conserved V-encoded cysteine to the conserved J-encoded phenylalanine. In an earlier analysis of just under 600 of the donors, sequences lacking an unambiguous match to a single V gene segment were excluded. An earlier analysis of 500 to 600 of the donors classified V segments as functional when productive rearrangements were above 56.7% and as segregating when the standard deviation between donors was above 5%. A statistical classification framework was built for diagnosing cytomegalovirus status from the catalog of TCR beta chain sequences. In a later analysis, TCR nucleotide sequences were compared against IMGT/GENE-DB human TR gene sequences so that V and J genes could be assigned. In a later analysis, CDR3 sequences and most-parsimonious VDJ recombination scenarios were assigned using the TCRdist pipeline. In a later analysis, each TCR beta chain was defined by its CDR3 amino acid sequence together with its V-gene family, and reads without a unique V-gene family were excluded. A later analysis removed 550 to 650 highly shared, low-generation-probability nucleotide sequences to deal with suspected cross-contamination and a sequencing artifact. For each public chain, a later analysis derived a clonal expansion index from normalized ranks of inferred template counts within each repertoire. A later analysis computed generation probabilities with a VDJ recombination model fitted to out-of-frame rearrangements, and checked the results against IGoR. In a later analysis, hypergeometric tests were used to score TCR-TCR, TCR-HLA and TCR-CMV co-occurrence, with a repertoire-size bias correction applied to TCR pairs. A later analysis estimated false discovery rates by permuting HLA or CMV assignments 20 times. In a later analysis, co-occurring TCRs were grouped with DBSCAN, and TCRdist sequence similarity was added when clustering was performed within HLA-allele-positive subsets. Co-occurrence clustering excluded repertoires with fewer than 30,000 or more than 120,000 public chains, plus five with anomalous nucleotide sharing. This immuneACCESS table, as held by TCRdb, lists in-frame sequences with V and J called but not all clones. Of the missing ones, under half trace to an unresolved V gene in checked studies; the others have no known cause. V and J calls and clone size come straight from that table; D and trimming were deduced from the DNA. The sample yields around 150,000 clones; roughly 77% were counted once. Roughly 2% of the sample belongs to the ten largest clones.

General findings and caveats noted by the study authors: In vitro tests confirmed that three of the cytomegalovirus-associated TCR beta chains recognize cytomegalovirus antigens. In a later genetic analysis, a missense DCLRE1C variant was associated with V-gene and J-gene trimming of TCR beta chains, and the association was replicated in an independent cohort. A further reported finding was that TCR beta sequences accurately predicted the HLA-A and HLA-B alleles for most subjects in the first cohort. Because HLA typing was missing for some donors at each locus, association tests included only the typed subset. A later genetic analysis reported fewer N-insertions in productive TCRs among donors in an Asian-associated ancestry cluster than the approximately 670-donor mean. A cluster of highly shared sequence variants was judged likely to represent a technical artifact of the sequencing pipeline. The study gave a list of 150 to 200 TCR beta chains associated with cytomegalovirus. A later analysis found that most CMV-associated TCR beta chains appeared HLA-restricted, with HLA associations seemingly driven largely by CMV exposure. When HLA alleles, especially DR and DQ, strongly co-occurred, TCR associations were difficult to assign to individual alleles. Most TCR sequences were seen in very few donors, while some public TCRs were found in many individuals. Some IMGT-functional V segments, including TRBV6-2 and TRBV6-3, could not be told apart with the 87-base-pair reads, so those segments were excluded. Correlated functional status among segregating V segments might be attributable to linkage disequilibrium, but an unknown experimental factor could not be ruled out. Immune exposure information for the cohort was limited to CMV serostatus. Roughly 17 rarely observed V segments, including chromosome 9 orphons, were excluded from the earlier analysis of about 500 of the donors because counts were too low. In an earlier analysis of under 600 of the donors, most TCR beta V segments were observed in productive rearrangements about 87% or about 30% of the time, broadly matching IMGT annotations. In a later analysis, TCR association rates were found to vary across HLA loci, with the most associated TCRs seen for DRB1 alleles and the fewest for HLA-C alleles. Compared with equally common non-associated chains, HLA-associated TCR beta chains in a later analysis were more clonally expanded and had lower generation probabilities. In both the original and validation cohorts, the classifier was reported to diagnose cytomegalovirus status with high specificity and sensitivity. The authors suggested that the approach could potentially be extended to other disease states and immunological phenotypes. A later analysis associated 16,951 TCR beta sequences with specific HLA alleles at a false discovery rate of 0.05. Roughly uniform sequencing depth across donors was assumed in presence/absence analyses, although this assumption may not hold. The cohort was sequenced for TCR beta chains only, and without alpha or paired-chain data the features that could be detected were limited. In a later analysis, several top co-occurrence clusters were reported to appear linked to parvovirus B19, influenza, CMV and Epstein-Barr virus.

As encoded in the germline V gene, CDR1 is MNHNS while CDR2 is SASEGT. The germline V and J ends show losses of 4 bases and 3 bases respectively, and no gene match explains 2 bases of the junction. The CDR3 spans 14 residues, from the cysteine through the phenylalanine. Only CDR3 DNA is held: 42 bases, read in frame from base 1. The chain was built from TRBV6-1 and TRBJ1-2; 10 central nucleotides agree with TRBD1. Sequencing was carried out using PBMCs. The receptor comes from a man aged 50 to 59 in good health and CMV-seropositive. The nucleotide sequence is given as TGTGCCAGCAGTGGCGGGACAGGGGACTATGGCTACACCTTC. It specifies CASSGGTGDYGYTF.